What follows describes a single T cell receptor (beta chain). The sample comes from a study of T cell changes during pregnancy in multiple sclerosis. V gave up 1 base and J gave up 4 bases, with 16 bases separating them. CDR3 length: 16 amino acids. Germline CDR1 and CDR2: MNHEY and SMNVEV (reference sequence). Using immunoSEQ multiplex PCR, the repertoire was profiled, and TCRdb retains in-frame clones only, with some absent. In the table there are about 36,000 clones, about 88% of which are singletons. Source: CD8+ T cells from peripheral blood mononuclear cells, taken in the third trimester of pregnancy. The TCR was taken from a female donor with multiple sclerosis, enrolled in a pregnancy study. The chain has TRBV27 and TRBJ1-2; a possible D gene is TRBD1 (5 bases). The CDR3 loop reads CASSLFSSDTAYGYTF. The CDR3 DNA sequence: TGTGCCAGCAGTTTATTTTCCTCGGACACAGCCTATGGCTACACCTTC.